The clone carrying this TCR beta chain was detected many times. Its antigen is undetermined. The data originate from a study of T cells after yellow fever vaccination. Study at large: Preparing low-cell-number fractions relied on SMART-Seq v4 Ultra Low Input.

Making TCR cDNA involved 5'RACE template switching, which added UMIs and a universal primer site. TCRdb ran MiXCR on the 5' RACE reads and lists one entry per CDR3 protein. The sample consists of tens of thousands of distinct CDR3 sequences, about 7.8% of them appearing once. Study-wide points: Within FACS-sorted repertoires, abundant clonotypes contaminating from the bulk population could be present. Reappearance after the booster was seen for most primary-vaccination clones, at 95% to 96% CD4 and about 90% CD8.

V lost 4 bases, J lost 0 bases, and 9 bases lay in between. The CDR3 extends over 15 amino acids. Germline lookup yields CDR1 MDHEN and CDR2 SYDVKM. The source is a man younger than 45 who received the YFV17D yellow fever vaccine. The chain joins TRBV28 to TRBJ2-2, with D unclear. This specimen was CD8+ T cells sorted from PBMCs, taken 15 days after the yellow fever booster vaccination. CDR3 nucleotides: TGTGCCAGCAGTTCGGTTGCGTCGAACACCGGGGAGCTGTTTTTT. The encoded protein is CASSSVASNTGELFF.